Listed below are T cell receptor beta chains from one sample, sequenced in a study of cytomegalovirus exposure and HLA in healthy donors. Clones were sequenced by immunoSEQ multiplex PCR, and TCRdb holds only the in-frame ones, with some missing. The table lists approximately 100,000 clones, about four fifths of them singletons. Sequenced input: PBMCs. The receptors here all came from a female donor in good health and CMV-seropositive. CDR3s leave out the opening cysteine and the closing phenylalanine or tryptophan. Fields, in order: D gene, CDR3 length, V gene, J gene, CDR3 protein. D genes are given only for firm matches.

D: NA; length: 12; V: TRBV5-5; J: TRBJ1-2; CDR3: ASSLGQLRDGYT
D: TRBD1; length: 11; V: TRBV5-1; J: TRBJ1-1; CDR3: ASSSTGGTEAF
D: NA; length: 17; V: TRBV21-1; J: TRBJ1-6; CDR3: ASHPGPTKDSSYNSPLH
D: TRBD2; length: 15; V: TRBV5-1; J: TRBJ2-7; CDR3: ASSLGLAGVTPYEQY
D: NA; length: 14; V: TRBV30; J: TRBJ2-2; CDR3: AWSVRIGTNTGELF
D: TRBD1; length: 12; V: TRBV7-2; J: TRBJ2-5; CDR3: ASSLGQIQETQY
D: TRBD2; length: 15; V: TRBV7-6; J: TRBJ2-3; CDR3: ASSLVASGGRTDTQY
D: NA; length: 12; V: TRBV6-1; J: TRBJ1-2; CDR3: ASSVRQTNYGYT
D: NA; length: 12; V: TRBV14; J: TRBJ2-5; CDR3: ASSQGARSETQY
D: TRBD1; length: 11; V: TRBV29-1; J: TRBJ1-5; CDR3: SVSGGLEQPQH